Each of the 4 T cell receptor beta chains below was sequenced from the same sample in a study of cytomegalovirus exposure and HLA in healthy donors. Primers included in the PCR were 60 Vbeta and 13 Jbeta primers. The protocol was immunoSEQ multiplex PCR, while the TCRdb copy is restricted to in-frame clones and leaves out a portion. This sample has approximately 130,000 clones, with about two thirds found just once. The sequenced sample was PBMCs. All receptors come from a woman in her sixties in good health and CMV-seropositive.

The chain uses TRBV9 and TRBJ1-2; weak D call: TRBD1 (6 bases). This CDR3 spans 15 amino acids. Germline CDR1 is SGDLS and CDR2 is YYNGEE. V lost 3 bases and J lost 4, with 16 bases in between. In DNA form, the CDR3 reads TGTGCCAGCAGCGGTGGGGACATCGTCCGCTATGGCTACACCTTC. Amino acid sequence: CASSGGDIVRYGYTF. Combining the CDR3 with reference TRBV9 and TRBJ1-2 gives the whole variable domain DSGVTQTPKHLITATGQRVTLRCSPRSGDLSVYWYQQSLDQGLQFLIQYYNGEERAKGNILERFSAQQFPDLHSELNLSSLELGDSALYFCASSGGDIVRYGYTFGSGTRLTVV.

Here the CDR3 reads CASSSAGGRGPETQYF. The CDR3, as DNA: TGTGCCAGCAGCTCGGCAGGGGGCCGGGGTCCAGAGACCCAGTACTTC. The rearrangement links TRBV13 to TRBJ2-5; 8 bases map to TRBD1. The CDR3 totals 16 residues. The germline V gene has CDR1 PRHDT and CDR2 FYEKMQ (reference sequence). V was pared by 4 bases and J by 4 bases, with 11 bases of the junction left unmatched.

This sequence joins TRBV7-6 and TRBJ2-1; 8 positions agree with TRBD2. Per germline, CDR1 SGHVS and CDR2 FNYEAQ. V lost 5 bases to trimming and J lost 3 bases; unmatched junction nucleotides: 9. This CDR3 region has 16 residues. CDR3: CASSPFGGADYNEQFF. The CDR3 DNA reads as TGTGCCAGCAGCCCTTTCGGGGGGGCCGACTACAATGAGCAGTTCTTC.

This chain joins TRBV7-9 and TRBJ1-6, with a weak D call TRBD1 (6 bases). Trimming took off 0 bases at V and 8 bases at J, with 11 bases between the two ends. CDR3 length: 15 amino acids. Germline V CDR1 and CDR2: SEHNR, FQNEAQ (reference sequence). The CDR3 here is CASSLAGGNHSPLHF. The DNA for the CDR3 is TGTGCCAGCAGCTTAGCAGGGGGTAATCATTCACCCCTCCACTTT.